The clone carrying this T cell receptor (beta chain) was detected a few times. Its matching antigen is unknown. This sample was included in a study of identical twins. TCRdb itself ran the 5' RACE reads through MiXCR, one entry per CDR3 protein. This table has some 190,000 distinct CDR3 sequences, less than 20% appearing once. General study results and limits: Carriage of fewer insertions was seen in abundant cord blood beta clonotypes, whereas memory repertoires showed none. Not following the same donors, the study drew its conclusions from cross-sectional statistical analysis.

All donors comprised healthy Caucasians. The V end lost 3 bases, the J end lost 10 bases, and 7 bases lay between the germline ends. The germline CDR1 and CDR2 sequences are ENHRY and SYGVKD. The CDR3 extends over 11 amino acids. These same data were also listed under a study on T cells expressing NK-cell markers. In that study: In more than 5 donors, dominant CD3+CD56+NKG2C+ clones formed roughly 1.0-8% of CD8+ cells.

This chain uses TRBV10-3 with TRBJ2-1; D gene unclear. The receptor was isolated from a woman aged 18 to 35 in good health. The sample consisted of CD8+ T cells sorted from blood. Here the CDR3 DNA reads TGTGCCATCAGTGACGCATGGGAGCAGTTCTTC. Its protein product is CAISDAWEQFF.